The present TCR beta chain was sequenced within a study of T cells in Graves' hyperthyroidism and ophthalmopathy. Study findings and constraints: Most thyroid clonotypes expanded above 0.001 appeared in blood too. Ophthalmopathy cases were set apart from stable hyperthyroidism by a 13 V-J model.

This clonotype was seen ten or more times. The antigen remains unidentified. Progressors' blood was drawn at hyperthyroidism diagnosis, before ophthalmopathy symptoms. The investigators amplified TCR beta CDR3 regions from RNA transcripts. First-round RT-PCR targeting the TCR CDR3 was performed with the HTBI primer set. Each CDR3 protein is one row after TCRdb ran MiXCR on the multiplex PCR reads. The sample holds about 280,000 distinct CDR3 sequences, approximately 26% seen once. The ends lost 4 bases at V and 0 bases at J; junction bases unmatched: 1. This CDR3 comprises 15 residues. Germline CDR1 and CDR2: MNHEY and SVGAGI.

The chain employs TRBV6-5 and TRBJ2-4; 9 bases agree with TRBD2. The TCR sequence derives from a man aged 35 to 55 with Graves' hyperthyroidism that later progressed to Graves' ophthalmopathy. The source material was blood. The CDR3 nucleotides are TGTGCCAGCAGTTGGGGACTAGCAGCCAAAAACATTCAGTACTTC. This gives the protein CASSWGLAAKNIQYF.